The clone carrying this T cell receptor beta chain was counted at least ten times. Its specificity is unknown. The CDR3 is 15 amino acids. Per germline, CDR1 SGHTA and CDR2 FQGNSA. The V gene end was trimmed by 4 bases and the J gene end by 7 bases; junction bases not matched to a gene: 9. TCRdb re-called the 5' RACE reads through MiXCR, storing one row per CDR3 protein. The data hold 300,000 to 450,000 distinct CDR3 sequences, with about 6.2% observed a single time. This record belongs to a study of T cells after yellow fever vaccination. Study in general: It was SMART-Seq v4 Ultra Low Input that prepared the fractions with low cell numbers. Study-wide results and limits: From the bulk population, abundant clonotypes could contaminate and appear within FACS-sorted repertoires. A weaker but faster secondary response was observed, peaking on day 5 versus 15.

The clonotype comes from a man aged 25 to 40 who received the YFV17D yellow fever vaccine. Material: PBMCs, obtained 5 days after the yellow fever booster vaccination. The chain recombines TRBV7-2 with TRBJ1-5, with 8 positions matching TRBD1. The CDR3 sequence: CASSSGTGRHQPQHF. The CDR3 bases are TGTGCCAGCAGCTCAGGGACAGGAAGGCACCAGCCCCAGCATTTT.